Following are 15 T cell receptor beta chains from one sample sequenced in a study of control samples from healthy donors and cancer patients. Here immunoSEQ multiplex PCR was the method, and the copy in TCRdb shows in-frame clones only, minus some. The sample records more than 100,000 clones, around 89% being singletons. The sample consisted of PBMCs. All receptors derive from a man aged 55-75 years with lung cancer.

The rearrangement links TRBV2 to TRBJ1-4, with 9 bases fitting TRBD1. The V gene's germline CDR1 is SNHLY and CDR2 FYNNEI. This CDR3 comprises 13 residues. With 8 bases clipped from V and 8 bases from J, the junction kept 6 bases outside the gene matches. Here the CDR3 DNA reads TGTGCCAGCGGGGACAGGGTTTACGAAAAACTGTTTTTT. Residues: CASGDRVYEKLFF. The entire variable domain, with the rest obtained from reference TRBV2 and TRBJ1-4, is as follows: EPEVTQTPSHQVTQMGQEVILRCVPISNHLYFYWYRQILGQKVEFLVSFYNNEISEKSEIFDDQFSVERPDGSNFTLKIRSTKLEDSAMYFCASGDRVYEKLFFGSGTQLSVL.

The V gene is TRBV24-1, the J gene TRBJ2-1; a possible D gene is TRBD2 (6 bases). The ends were cut back, 4 bases at V and 3 bases at J, with 15 bases in the middle. The CDR3 has 16 amino acids. Germline V gene sequence: CDR1 KGHDR, CDR2 SFDVKD. The chain's CDR3 is CATSDPRAGSYNEQFF. The CDR3 DNA is TGTGCCACCAGTGACCCCCGGGCGGGAAGCTACAATGAGCAGTTCTTC.

This rearrangement joins TRBV11-2 to TRBJ2-1; D gene ambiguous. The CDR3 contains 17 residues. V was clipped by 0 bases and J by 7 bases, with 19 bases between them. Germline-derived CDR1 and CDR2 are SGHAT and FQNNGV. CDR3 protein: CASSLDPPGLAWNEQFF. CDR3 DNA: TGTGCCAGCAGCTTAGATCCCCCAGGCCTTGCCTGGAATGAGCAGTTCTTC. Full variable domain (missing parts from reference TRBV11-2 and TRBJ2-1): EAGVAQSPRYKIIEKRQSVAFWCNPISGHATLYWYQQILGQGPKLLIQFQNNGVVDDSQLPKDRFSAERLKGVDSTLKIQPAKLEDSAVYLCASSLDPPGLAWNEQFFGPGTRLTVL.

The rearrangement uses TRBV27 and TRBJ2-1; the D gene is possibly TRBD1 (8 bases). The CDR3 runs to 14 residues. Germline loops: CDR1 MNHEY, CDR2 SMNVEV (reference sequence). The V and J ends lost 7 bases and 7 bases respectively, with 17 bases between them. The DNA for the CDR3 is TGTGCCAGCACCTGGACAGGGCGGGGGAATGAGCAGTTCTTC. Protein sequence: CASTWTGRGNEQFF.

CDR3 nucleotides: TGTGCCAGCAGCACAGAACCGACAGGGACCTACAATGAGCAGTTCTTC. This encodes CASSTEPTGTYNEQFF. The chain recombines TRBV6-6 with TRBJ2-1, with TRBD1 identical over 7 bases. Germline loops: CDR1 MNHNY, CDR2 SVGAGI (reference sequence). V shed 6 bases and J 2 bases; nucleotides not matched to a gene: 10. The CDR3 sequence is 16 residues long.

The gene calls are TRBV5-1 and TRBJ2-5, with 7 nucleotides matching TRBD1. V gave up 3 bases and J gave up 5 bases; unmatched junction bases: 10. The germline V gene encodes CDR1 SGHRS and CDR2 YFSETQ. The CDR3 runs 15 residues. CDR3 nucleotides: TGCGCCAGCAGCTATGGACAGGTCCCACGGGAGACCCAGTACTTC. The encoded protein is CASSYGQVPRETQYF.

In nucleotides, the CDR3 is TGTGCCAGCAGCTCAGACGGGGCTGGAAACACCATATATTTT. It encodes CASSSDGAGNTIYF. The rearrangement links TRBV7-9 to TRBJ1-3; D ambiguous. The CDR3 runs to 14 residues. Germline CDR1 and CDR2: SEHNR and FQNEAQ (reference sequence). V lost 4 bases and J 2 bases, leaving 9 bases between the germline ends.

The rearrangement joins TRBV7-9 to TRBJ2-5, with D perhaps assigned TRBD1 or TRBD2 (7 bases each). Germline assignment: CDR1 SEHNR and CDR2 FQNEAQ (reference sequence). Trimming cost V 2 bases and J 1 base, with 20 bases left between them. The CDR3 runs to 18 residues. CDR3 in DNA: TGTGCCAGCAGCTTACCCCGGGGAGGGGGCTCCCGCCAAGAGACCCAGTACTTC. Translation gives CASSLPRGGGSRQETQYF.

The chain has TRBV5-8 and TRBJ2-3, with D tentatively TRBD1 (6 bases). The V and J ends lost 3 bases and 14 bases respectively, with 25 bases between them. This CDR3 has 15 amino acids. CDR1 is SGHTS, CDR2 YDEGEE, per germline. CDR3 in amino acids: CASSSWGPDRSDPYF. The CDR3 DNA reads TGTGCCAGCAGCTCGTGGGGTCCCGACAGGTCTGACCCGTATTTT.

This sequence joins TRBV2 and TRBJ2-1, with D maybe TRBD1 (6 bases). V was trimmed by 2 bases and J by 9 bases, leaving 17 bases between them. The CDR3 extends over 15 amino acids. The germline V gene encodes CDR1 SNHLY and CDR2 FYNNEI. Written as DNA, the CDR3 is TGTGCCAGCAGTGAAACGACAGGACGCGGATTTGAGCAGTTCTTC. Translation: CASSETTGRGFEQFF.

The V gene is TRBV4-2, the J gene TRBJ2-5; 9 bases line up with TRBD2. CDR3 length: 16 residues. Per germline, CDR1 LGHNA and CDR2 YNFKEQ. The J segment lost 3 bases and the V segment lost 2 bases, leaving 7 bases of the junction unmatched. CDR3 sequence (DNA): TGTGCCAGCAGCCAATCGGCGGGGGGGCTGGAAGAGACCCAGTACTTC. This gives the protein CASSQSAGGLEETQYF.

This clone was observed a few times. The chain joins TRBV7-8 to TRBJ1-4; TRBD1 agrees at 8 bases. Germline CDR1 and CDR2: SGHVS and FQNEAQ. V was clipped by 3 bases and J by 7 bases; unmatched bases: 13. The CDR3 has 17 amino acids. As DNA, the CDR3 is TGTGCCAGCAGCTTGGTTTCATCAGGGGGCTTGGGTGAAAAACTGTTTTTT. Protein: CASSLVSSGGLGEKLFF.

This chain uses TRBV6-5 with TRBJ1-6; perhaps TRBD1 as D (6 bases). CDR3 length: 14 amino acids. Trimming cost V 6 bases and J 8 bases, with 14 bases left between them. Germline CDR1 MNHEY, CDR2 SVGAGI. This CDR3 reads CASSLGQIDSPLHF. The DNA for the CDR3 is TGTGCCAGCAGCCTCGGACAGATTGATTCACCCCTCCACTTT.

V gene TRBV24-1 combines with J gene TRBJ2-3; D gene uncertain. Trimming shortened V by 1 base and J by 0 bases, and 7 bases separated the two germline ends. Germline V gives CDR1 KGHDR, CDR2 SFDVKD. CDR3 length: 15 residues. The CDR3 here is CATSDFTISTDTQYF. Written as DNA, the CDR3 is TGTGCCACCAGTGATTTTACCATTAGCACAGATACGCAGTATTTT.

The rearrangement joins TRBV29-1 to TRBJ1-1; no clear D. Germline CDR1 is SQVTM and CDR2 is ANQGSEA. This CDR3 contains 11 residues. V lost 0 bases and J lost 10, with 9 bases in between. In nucleotides, the CDR3 is TGCAGCGTTGAAGAAGGATATGCAGCTTTCTTT. The encoded protein is CSVEEGYAAFF.